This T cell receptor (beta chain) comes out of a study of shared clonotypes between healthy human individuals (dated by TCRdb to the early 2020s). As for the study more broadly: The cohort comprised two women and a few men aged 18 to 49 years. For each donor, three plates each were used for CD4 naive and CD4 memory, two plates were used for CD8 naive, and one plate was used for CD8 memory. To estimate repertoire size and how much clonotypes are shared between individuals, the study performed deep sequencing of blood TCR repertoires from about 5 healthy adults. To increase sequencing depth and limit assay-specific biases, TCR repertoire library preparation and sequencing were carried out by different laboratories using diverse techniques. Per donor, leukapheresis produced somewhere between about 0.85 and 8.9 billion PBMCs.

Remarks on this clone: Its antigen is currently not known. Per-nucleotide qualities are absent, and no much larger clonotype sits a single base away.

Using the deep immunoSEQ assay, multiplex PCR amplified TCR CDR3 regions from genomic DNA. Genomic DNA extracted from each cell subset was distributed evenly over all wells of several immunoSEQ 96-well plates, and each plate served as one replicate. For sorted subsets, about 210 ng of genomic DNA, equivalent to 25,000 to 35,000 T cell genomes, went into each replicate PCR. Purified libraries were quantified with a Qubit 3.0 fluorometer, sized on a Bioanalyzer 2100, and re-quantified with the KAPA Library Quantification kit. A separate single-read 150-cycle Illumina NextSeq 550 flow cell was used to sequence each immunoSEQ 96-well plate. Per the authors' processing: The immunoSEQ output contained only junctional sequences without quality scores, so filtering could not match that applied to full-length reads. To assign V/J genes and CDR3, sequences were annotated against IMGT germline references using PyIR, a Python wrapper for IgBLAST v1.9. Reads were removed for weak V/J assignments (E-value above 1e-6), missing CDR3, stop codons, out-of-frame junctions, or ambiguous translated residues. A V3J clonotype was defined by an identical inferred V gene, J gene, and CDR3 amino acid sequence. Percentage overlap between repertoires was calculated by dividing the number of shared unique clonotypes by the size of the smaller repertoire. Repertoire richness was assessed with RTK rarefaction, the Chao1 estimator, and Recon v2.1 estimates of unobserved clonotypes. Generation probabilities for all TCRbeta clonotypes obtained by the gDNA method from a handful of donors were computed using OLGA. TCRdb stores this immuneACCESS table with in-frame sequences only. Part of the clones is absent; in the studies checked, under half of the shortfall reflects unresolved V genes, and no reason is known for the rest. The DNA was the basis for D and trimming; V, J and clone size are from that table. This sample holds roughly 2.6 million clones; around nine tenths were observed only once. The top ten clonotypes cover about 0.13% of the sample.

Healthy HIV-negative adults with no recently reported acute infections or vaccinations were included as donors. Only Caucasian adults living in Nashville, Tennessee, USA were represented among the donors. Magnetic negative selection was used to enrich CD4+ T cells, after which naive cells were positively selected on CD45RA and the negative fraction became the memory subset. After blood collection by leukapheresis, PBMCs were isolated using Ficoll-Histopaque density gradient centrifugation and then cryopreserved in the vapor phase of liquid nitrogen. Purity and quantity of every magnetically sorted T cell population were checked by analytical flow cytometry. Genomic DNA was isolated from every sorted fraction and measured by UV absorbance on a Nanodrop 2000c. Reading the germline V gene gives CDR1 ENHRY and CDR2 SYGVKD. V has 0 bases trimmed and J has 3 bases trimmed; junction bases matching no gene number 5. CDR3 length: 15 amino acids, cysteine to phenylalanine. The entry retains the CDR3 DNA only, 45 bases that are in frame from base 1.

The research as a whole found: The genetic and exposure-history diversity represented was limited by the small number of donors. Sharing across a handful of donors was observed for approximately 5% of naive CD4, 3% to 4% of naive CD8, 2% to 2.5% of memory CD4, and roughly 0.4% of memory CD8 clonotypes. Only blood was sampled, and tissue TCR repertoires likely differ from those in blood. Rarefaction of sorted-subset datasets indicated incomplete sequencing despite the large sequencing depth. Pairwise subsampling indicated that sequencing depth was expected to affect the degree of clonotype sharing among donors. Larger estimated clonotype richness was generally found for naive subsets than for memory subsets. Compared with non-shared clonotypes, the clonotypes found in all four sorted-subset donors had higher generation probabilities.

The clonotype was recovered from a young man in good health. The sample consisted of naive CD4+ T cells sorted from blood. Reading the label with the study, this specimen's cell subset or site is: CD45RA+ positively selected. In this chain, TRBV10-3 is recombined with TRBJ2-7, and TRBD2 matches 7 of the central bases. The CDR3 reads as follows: CAISESGGPGYEQYF. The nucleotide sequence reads TGTGCCATCAGTGAGTCGGGAGGGCCTGGCTACGAGCAGTACTTC.